This T cell receptor (beta chain) was captured by sequencing in a study of chemoradiotherapy in HPV16-positive cancers. Study as a whole: Candidate HPV-specific T-cell clones and common TCR motifs came from functional assays in two HPV16-positive patients.

Over chemoradiotherapy, repertoires were sampled more than once. Details on this clone: Its antigen remains unidentified.

Using immunoSEQ multiplex PCR, the repertoire was profiled, and TCRdb retains in-frame clones only, with some absent. Of about 1,300 clones listed, around 90% are singletons. Study outcomes and limitations: Non-HPV-specific T cells did not expand in tumors during treatment, whereas candidate HPV-specific clones and E7-related motifs did.

Trimming removed 2 bases from V and 4 bases from J; junction bases left unmatched: 10. The CDR3 is made up of 17 amino acids. The germline V gene has CDR1 MNHNS and CDR2 SASEGT. The sequence was collected from a human donor with HPV-associated anogenital cancer. This chain links TRBV6-1 with TRBJ2-5; 10 bases line up with TRBD2. The source material was tumor tissue, sampled from a patient who underwent chemoradiotherapy. As DNA, the CDR3 is TGTGCCAGCAGTGAAAGGTGGCTAGCGGGAGTGTCAGAGACCCAGTACTTC. Protein: CASSERWLAGVSETQYF.